This note documents a single TCR beta chain sequence. The sample originates from a study of T cells expressing NK-cell markers. Germline V lookup: CDR1 LGHDT, CDR2 YNNKEL (reference sequence). This CDR3 spans 21 amino acids. TCRdb reanalyzed the 5' RACE reads, giving one entry per CDR3 protein sequence and no DNA. Its table records 350,000 to 400,000 distinct CDR3 sequences. Sequenced input: blood T cells: a sorted CD56 or NKG2C T cell subset, CD4+ or CD8+ T cells, or bulk PBMC T cells (not recorded which). This clonotype was sampled from a woman aged 45 to 65 in good health. The J gene is TRBJ2-4, the V gene TRBV3-1; TCRdb's D gene call, TRBD2, goes unchecked for lack of DNA. CDR3 amino acids: CASSQDGGLAGAQGDKNIQYF.